The clone carrying this T cell receptor (beta chain) was counted only a few times. This entry is derived from a study of cytomegalovirus exposure and HLA in healthy donors. Whole-study context: Among the 400 or so donors who were genotyped, roughly 76% fell in the genetic ancestry cluster that is associated with self-reported Caucasian donors.

The study ran its PCR with 60 Vbeta and 13 Jbeta primers. Method: immunoSEQ multiplex PCR; TCRdb's copy keeps in-frame clones and lacks some. The sample contains more than 85,000 clones, 69% of which appear only once. Trimming took 2 bases from V and 3 from J, leaving 15 bases between them. Germline lookup yields CDR1 SNHLY and CDR2 FYNNEI. This CDR3 is 16 amino acids long. The sequence derives from a man aged 25 to 40 in good health and CMV-seronegative. Sequenced sample: PBMCs. V usage is TRBV2 and J usage is TRBJ2-3, with D perhaps matching TRBD1 (6 bases). As DNA, the CDR3 is TGTGCCAGCAGTGAACGGACAGAACAGTTGACAGATACGCAGTATTTT. Its translation: CASSERTEQLTDTQYF. Looking up the rest from reference TRBV2 and TRBJ2-3 gives the full variable domain: EPEVTQTPSHQVTQMGQEVILRCVPISNHLYFYWYRQILGQKVEFLVSFYNNEISEKSEIFDDQFSVERPDGSNFTLKIRSTKLEDSAMYFCASSERTEQLTDTQYFGPGTRLTVL.